Below are 31 T cell receptor beta chains sequenced from a single sample in a study of T-cell reconstitution after alpha-beta-depleted transplantation in children. TCRbeta library preparation incorporated unique molecular identifiers. TCRdb passed the PCR reads through MiXCR, listing each CDR3 protein once. The sample lists 450,000 to 600,000 distinct CDR3 sequences, about 11% occurring once. The sequencing here drew on PBMCs, taken before TCRalphabeta/CD19-depleted stem cell transplant. The receptor set was obtained from a child younger than 10 with inherited bone marrow failure, due to receive a stem cell transplant.

CDR3 DNA: TGTGCCAGCAGTAGGACCATGGGCACTGAAGCTTTCTTT. It specifies CASSRTMGTEAFF. The chain recombines TRBV2 with TRBJ1-1; no clear D. Germline values: CDR1 SNHLY, CDR2 FYNNEI. This CDR3 spans 13 amino acids. V lost 5 bases and J 4 bases, leaving 11 bases between the germline ends.

This clonotype was seen a few times. The chain combines TRBV5-4 with TRBJ2-2; D is perhaps TRBD2 (6 bases). Trimming cost V 1 base and J 8 bases, with 24 bases left between them. Germline V CDR1 and CDR2: SGHNT, YYREEE (reference sequence). The CDR3 contains 18 residues. The CDR3 DNA is TGTGCCAGCAGCTTGTATGGGGGGTCGGAGCGCGGACGGGGGGAGCTGTTTTTT. It yields the protein CASSLYGGSERGRGELFF. Drawing the rest from reference TRBV5-4 and TRBJ2-2, the complete variable domain is ETGVTQSPTHLIKTRGQQVTLRCSSQSGHNTVSWYQQALGQGPQFIFQYYREEENGRGNFPPRFSGLQFPNYSSELNVNALELDDSALYLCASSLYGGSERGRGELFFGEGSRLTVL.

In this sample, this clonotype turned up many times. The chain uses TRBV4-2 and TRBJ2-5; TRBD2 matches at 7 bases. This CDR3 spans 15 amino acids. With 1 base clipped from V and 1 base from J, the junction kept 3 bases outside the gene matches. Germline CDR1 is LGHNA and CDR2 is YNFKEQ. The CDR3 sequence: CASSQAGRLQETQYF. In DNA form, the CDR3 reads TGTGCCAGCAGCCAAGCCGGGAGGCTCCAAGAGACCCAGTACTTC.

The chain combines TRBV29-1 with TRBJ2-7; TRBD1 matches at 7 bases. The V gene's germline CDR1 is SQVTM and CDR2 ANQGSEA. V shed 5 bases, J shed 4 bases, and the junction held 2 bases outside the gene matches. The CDR3 sequence is 11 residues long. CDR3 coding DNA: TGCAGCGTTCCACAGGGGTACGAGCAGTACTTC. It specifies CSVPQGYEQYF.

At least ten counts were recorded for this clonotype. The chain combines TRBV20-1 with TRBJ2-5; 9 bases align to TRBD2. Germline CDR1 DFQATT, CDR2 SNEGSKA (reference sequence). V was clipped by 3 bases and J by 5 bases; unmatched bases: 13. The length of the CDR3 is 16 residues. CDR3 protein: CSASSPFSGSGETQYF. DNA of the CDR3: TGCAGTGCTAGTTCCCCATTTAGCGGGAGTGGGGAGACCCAGTACTTC.

The V gene is TRBV7-2, the J gene TRBJ2-3, with D unclear. Germline CDR1 is SGHTA and CDR2 is FQGNSA. The germline V and J ends were trimmed by 5 bases and 0 bases, with 6 bases remaining between them. This CDR3 spans 13 amino acids. DNA of the CDR3: TGTGCCAGCAGCCCGAAGAGCACAGATACGCAGTATTTT. This translates into CASSPKSTDTQYF.

This clonotype appeared many times. The J gene is TRBJ2-1, the V gene TRBV12-3 or TRBV12-4; a possible D gene is TRBD1 (6 bases). CDR3 length: 13 amino acids. Trimming removed 11 bases at V and 6 bases at J, with 17 bases between. CDR3 DNA: TGTGCCGCCGGGTGGGGGCCCCGCAATGAGCAGTTCTTC. It yields the protein CAAGWGPRNEQFF.

This clonotype has at least ten counts. The rearrangement joins TRBV7-2 to TRBJ2-1; D is unclear. Per germline, CDR1 SGHTA and CDR2 FQGNSA. Trimming cost V 2 bases and J 10 bases, with 9 bases left between them. CDR3 length: 12 amino acids. The CDR3 is CASSLLKPEQFF. CDR3 sequence (DNA): TGTGCCAGCAGCTTATTAAAGCCGGAGCAGTTCTTC. The entire variable domain, with the rest obtained from reference TRBV7-2 and TRBJ2-1, is as follows: GAGVSQSPSNKVTEKGKDVELRCDPISGHTALYWYRQSLGQGLEFLIYFQGNSAPDKSGLPSDRFSAERTGGSVSTLTIQRTQQEDSAVYLCASSLLKPEQFFGPGTRLTVL.

Points on this clonotype: This may be a read error, as it is one base from a much larger clone. The gene calls are TRBV6-5 and TRBJ1-3; D gene uncertain. The CDR3 is 14 residues long. V dropped 4 bases and J dropped 2 bases, with 9 bases sitting between them. CDR1 MNHEY and CDR2 SVGAGI come from the germline V gene. The CDR3 coding sequence is TGTGCCAGCAGTTCAGACACGGCTGGAAACACCATATATTTT. This codes for CASSSDTAGNTIYF.

In its sample, this clonotype was seen many times. V is TRBV7-9 and J is TRBJ2-1; 7 bases align to TRBD1. Germline V gene data show CDR1 as SEHNR and CDR2 as FQNEAQ (reference sequence). The CDR3 has 14 amino acids. Trimming removed 3 bases from V and 5 bases from J; junction bases left unmatched: 4. The CDR3 is CASSLQGVHNEQFF. The CDR3 nucleotides read TGTGCCAGCAGCTTGCAGGGGGTCCACAATGAGCAGTTCTTC. The full variable domain, completed using reference TRBV7-9 and TRBJ2-1, is DTGVSQNPRHKITKRGQNVTFRCDPISEHNRLYWYRQTLGQGPEFLTYFQNEAQLEKSRLLSDRFSAERPKGSFSTLEIQRTEQGDSAMYLCASSLQGVHNEQFFGPGTRLTVL.

This clonotype was picked up many times. The J gene is TRBJ2-4, the V gene TRBV11-1, with D possibly matching TRBD1 (6 bases). This CDR3 spans 18 amino acids. Germline V gene data show CDR1 as SGHAT and CDR2 as FQDESV (reference sequence). V was pared by 1 base and J by 7 bases, with 23 bases between. CDR3 amino acids: CASSLGSAGAPKMNIQYF. Written as DNA, the CDR3 is TGTGCCAGCAGCTTAGGATCGGCAGGGGCGCCTAAAATGAACATTCAGTACTTC.

Comments on this clonotype: This may be a read error, as it is one base from a much larger clone. This chain joins TRBV24-1 and TRBJ2-7; 7 nucleotides align to TRBD1. The germline CDR1 and CDR2 sequences are KGHDR and SFDVKD. The CDR3 length is 13 residues. CDR3 bases: TGTGCCACCAGTGATGGACAGGTCTACGACCAGTACTTC. Amino acids: CATSDGQVYDQYF.

The CDR3 spells CASSFWGPSTDTQYF. CDR3 nucleotide sequence: TGTGCCAGCAGTTTTTGGGGACCTAGCACAGATACGCAGTATTTT. The V and J genes are TRBV28 and TRBJ2-3; TRBD1 or TRBD2 may be the D gene (5 bases each). This CDR3 has 15 residues. Germline V gene sequence: CDR1 MDHEN, CDR2 SYDVKM. The germline V and J ends were trimmed by 3 bases and 0 bases, with 10 bases remaining between them.

The chain carries TRBV4-1 and TRBJ2-7; TRBD2 aligns across 9 bases. J lost 2 bases, V lost 1 base, and 3 bases had no gene match. The CDR3 has 15 residues. The V gene's germline CDR1 is MGHRA and CDR2 YSYEKL. In DNA, the CDR3 is TGCGCCAGCAGCCAAGGACTAGCGGACACCTACGAGCAGTACTTC. It translates to CASSQGLADTYEQYF.

This clonotype has at least ten counts. V gene TRBV12-3 or TRBV12-4 combines with J gene TRBJ1-1; D may be TRBD1 (6 bases). Trimming pared 1 base from V and 0 bases from J, leaving 12 bases between. CDR3 length: 16 residues. CDR3 loop: CASSLGRTAMNTEAFF. The CDR3 nucleotides read TGTGCCAGCAGTTTAGGAAGGACAGCCATGAACACTGAAGCTTTCTTT.

This clonotype was seen repeatedly, ten times or more. This sequence joins TRBV3-1 and TRBJ2-6; unclear D gene. Germline V CDR1 and CDR2: LGHDT, YNNKEL (reference sequence). V was trimmed by 2 bases and J by 3 bases, leaving 2 bases between them. The CDR3 totals 13 residues. In DNA, the CDR3 is TGTGCCAGCAGCCAATTTGGGGCCAACGTCCTGACTTTC. It is translated as CASSQFGANVLTF.

The chain employs TRBV7-8 and TRBJ2-3; 15 nucleotides match TRBD2. After removal of 6 bases from V and 8 bases from J, the junction contained 6 bases not matched to a gene. The CDR3 is made up of 15 amino acids. Germline lookup yields CDR1 SGHVS and CDR2 FQNEAQ. The CDR3 nucleotides read TGTGCCAGCAGACAACCGGGACTAGCGGGAGGTACGCAGTATTTT. Its translation: CASRQPGLAGGTQYF.

This clonotype was counted at least ten times. V usage is TRBV7-9 and J usage is TRBJ1-1, with D possibly matching TRBD1 (6 bases). This CDR3 has 14 residues. CDR1 is SEHNR, CDR2 FQNEAQ, per germline (reference sequence). With 5 bases removed from V and 2 bases from J, the gap between germline ends came to 12 bases. The CDR3 sequence is CASSPKDSNTEAFF. Here the CDR3 DNA reads TGTGCCAGCAGCCCTAAGGACAGTAACACTGAAGCTTTCTTT.

This clonotype was seen repeatedly, ten times or more. The chain is built from TRBV20-1 and TRBJ2-1; 8 positions agree with TRBD1. The CDR3 is 16 amino acids. Germline CDR1 and CDR2: DFQATT and SNEGSKA (reference sequence). V was pared by 2 bases and J by 4 bases, with 10 bases of the junction left unmatched. The CDR3 reads CSARSHRGSQYNEQFF. As DNA, the CDR3 is TGCAGTGCTAGATCCCACAGGGGGAGTCAGTACAATGAGCAGTTCTTC.

This clonotype was seen a few times. This sequence joins TRBV18 and TRBJ2-5; D is perhaps TRBD1 (5 bases). Germline CDR1 and CDR2: KGHSH and LQKENI. The CDR3 covers 15 residues. V lost 6 bases, J lost 0 bases, and 14 bases lay in between. The CDR3 is CASSRGVRDQETQYF. CDR3 DNA sequence: TGTGCCAGCTCCCGCGGCGTCAGGGACCAAGAGACCCAGTACTTC.

A word on this clonotype: This may be a read error: a much more frequent sequence differs by one nucleotide. The genes are TRBV12-3 or TRBV12-4 and TRBJ1-3; tentatively, D is TRBD1 (5 bases). This CDR3 comprises 16 residues. V lost 2 bases to trimming and J lost 0 bases, with 11 bases between them. The CDR3 bases are TGTGCCAGCAGTTTACTTTCAGGGACCTCTGGAAACACCATATATTTT. It codes for CASSLLSGTSGNTIYF.

Comments on this clonotype: It may be a read error: a sequence one base away is much more abundant. V usage is TRBV11-2 and J usage is TRBJ2-7, with 9 bases matching TRBD1. Germline loops: CDR1 SGHAT, CDR2 FQNNGV. CDR3 length: 17 amino acids. For the CDR3, the DNA is TGTGACAGCAGCTTAGTAGGGCCGGGACAGGGAATTAGCGAGCAGTACTTC. It specifies CDSSLVGPGQGISEQYF.

This clonotype was observed a handful of times. CDR3 sequence (DNA): TGTGCCAGCTACAGGGGCTTCGGGGGGCCCCACGATACGCAGTATTTT. The encoded protein is CASYRGFGGPHDTQYF. The rearrangement uses TRBV2 and TRBJ2-3, with D perhaps TRBD1 or TRBD2 (7 bases each). Germline assignment: CDR1 SNHLY and CDR2 FYNNEI. The CDR3 covers 16 residues. Trimming removed 8 bases from V and 6 bases from J, with 24 bases in between.

This clonotype was recorded at least ten times. This rearrangement joins TRBV7-9 to TRBJ2-7, with 7 bases lining up with TRBD1. This CDR3 is 13 amino acids long. V lost 8 bases, J lost 6 bases, and 10 bases stayed unmatched. Germline V gene lookup returns CDR1 SEHNR and CDR2 FQNEAQ (reference sequence). The DNA of the CDR3 is TGTGCCAGCCGCGCAGGACAGGTTAGCGAGCAGTACTTC. It is translated as CASRAGQVSEQYF.

This clonotype was seen ten or more times. V is TRBV30 and J is TRBJ2-7, with unresolved D. Trimming shortened V by 5 bases and J by 12 bases, and 17 bases separated the two germline ends. This CDR3 comprises 11 residues. Germline lookup yields CDR1 GTSNPN and CDR2 SVGIG (reference sequence). CDR3 sequence (DNA): TGTGCCTGGGAAACGACCTTCATAGCGTACTTC. Amino acids: CAWETTFIAYF.

This clonotype came up many times. The chain couples TRBV19 to TRBJ2-1; 9 bases line up with TRBD1. Germline V gives CDR1 LNHDA, CDR2 SQIVND (reference sequence). The ends lost 3 bases at V and 4 bases at J; junction bases unmatched: 1. The CDR3 consists of 14 residues. The DNA for the CDR3 is TGTGCCAGTAGTATTGGGACAGGGTACAATGAGCAGTTCTTC. Protein sequence: CASSIGTGYNEQFF.

Here the CDR3 DNA reads TGTGCCAGTAGTATCTCCGCAGGTAGCAATCAGCCCCAGCATTTT. This translates into CASSISAGSNQPQHF. The gene calls are TRBV19 and TRBJ1-5; no clear D. This CDR3 has 15 residues. Germline CDR1 and CDR2: LNHDA and SQIVND (reference sequence). The V gene lost 3 bases and the J gene lost 0 bases, with 9 bases spanning the gap.

This clonotype was counted at least ten times. J is TRBJ1-4 and V is TRBV13, with D perhaps TRBD1 (5 bases). This CDR3 is 13 amino acids long. Germline V lookup: CDR1 PRHDT, CDR2 FYEKMQ (reference sequence). Between the trimmed V and J ends, which lost 4 bases and 8 bases, there was a span of 11 bases. The CDR3 loop reads CASSSSNREKLFF. The CDR3 nucleotides read TGTGCCAGCAGCTCATCTAACAGGGAAAAACTGTTTTTT.

This clonotype was seen at least ten times. The V gene is TRBV7-9, the J gene TRBJ2-1; D call uncertain. CDR1 SEHNR and CDR2 FQNEAQ come from the germline V gene (reference sequence). The CDR3 has 14 residues. V lost 3 bases, J lost 8 bases, and 14 bases lay in between. In nucleotides, the CDR3 is TGTGCCAGCAGCTTGGGATCTGTCCGTGATGAGCAGTTCTTC. As protein: CASSLGSVRDEQFF. Full variable domain (rest looked up from reference TRBV7-9 and TRBJ2-1): DTGVSQNPRHKITKRGQNVTFRCDPISEHNRLYWYRQTLGQGPEFLTYFQNEAQLEKSRLLSDRFSAERPKGSFSTLEIQRTEQGDSAMYLCASSLGSVRDEQFFGPGTRLTVL.

The rearrangement uses TRBV20-1 and TRBJ2-3; 14 nucleotides agree with TRBD2. The CDR3 extends over 15 amino acids. CDR1 DFQATT and CDR2 SNEGSKA come from the germline V gene (reference sequence). V was pared by 5 bases and J by 6 bases, with 7 bases of the junction left unmatched. DNA of the CDR3: TGCAGTGCTGTACCTTGGACTAGCGGGAGGGATACGCAGTATTTT. The encoded protein is CSAVPWTSGRDTQYF.

This clonotype was seen many times. The chain couples TRBV4-2 to TRBJ2-6, with a possible D match to TRBD2 (6 bases). The V gene lost 1 base and the J gene lost 4 bases, with 11 bases spanning the gap. The CDR3 sequence is 16 residues long. Per germline, CDR1 LGHNA and CDR2 YNFKEQ. In DNA form, the CDR3 reads TGTGCCAGCAGCCAAGTCCCGCGGGACGGGGCCAACGTCCTGACTTTC. Translating it yields CASSQVPRDGANVLTF.